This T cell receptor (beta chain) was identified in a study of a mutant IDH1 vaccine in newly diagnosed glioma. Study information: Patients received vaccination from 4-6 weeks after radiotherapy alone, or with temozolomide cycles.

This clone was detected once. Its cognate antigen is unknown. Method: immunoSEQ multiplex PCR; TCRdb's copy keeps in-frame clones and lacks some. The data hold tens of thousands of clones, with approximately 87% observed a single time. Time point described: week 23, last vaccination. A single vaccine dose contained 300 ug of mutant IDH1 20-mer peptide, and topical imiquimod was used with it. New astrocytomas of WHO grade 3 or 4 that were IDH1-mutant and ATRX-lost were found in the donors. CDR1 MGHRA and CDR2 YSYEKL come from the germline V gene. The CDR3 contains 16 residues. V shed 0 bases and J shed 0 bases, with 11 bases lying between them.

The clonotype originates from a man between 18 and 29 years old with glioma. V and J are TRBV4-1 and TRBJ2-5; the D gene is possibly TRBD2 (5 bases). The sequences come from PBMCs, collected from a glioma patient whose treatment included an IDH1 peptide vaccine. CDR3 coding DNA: TGCGCCAGCAGCCAAGATCCGAGCGGCCACCAAGAGACCCAGTACTTC. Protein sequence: CASSQDPSGHQETQYF.